The T cell receptor (beta chain) described here comes from a study of vaccination effects on CD4 cells after COVID-19. Clones were read by immunoSEQ multiplex PCR, and TCRdb kept only the in-frame ones, dropping some. The table has 25,000 to 35,000 clones, roughly 63% seen once; the top ten hold around 27%. Points on this clone: Its specificity is unknown.

Peptide-pool stimulation followed by sequencing identified expanded antigen-specific CD4+ clonotypes in the ViraFEST assay. Culture lasted 10 days before CD4+ T cell isolation. Each culture well received over 1.5 million PBMC. These cells were then cultured in IMDM with 9 to 10 IU/ml IL-2 and 10 ug/ml peptides. The sequence was obtained from a human donor who received a COVID-19 vaccine. Sequencing used CD4+ T cells from PBMCs cultured with HCoV-229E spike peptides, obtained before COVID-19 vaccination.

In DNA form, the CDR3 reads TGTGCCAGCAGCCAAGAACAGGGTTTTATGTCCGGCTACACCTTC. Its translation: CASSQEQGFMSGYTF. The chain joins TRBV14 to TRBJ1-2; a weak D match, TRBD1 (6 bases). Germline assignment: CDR1 SGHDN and CDR2 FVKESK. The CDR3 spans 15 residues. Trimming took off 0 bases at V and 8 bases at J, with 16 bases between the two ends.